This T cell receptor (beta chain) emerged from a study of blood T cell repertoires in COVID-19. The CDR3 has 16 residues. Germline assignment: CDR1 KGHDR and CDR2 SFDVKD. Trimming shortened V by 6 bases and J by 6 bases, and 19 bases separated the two germline ends. Recruited during active infection, patients (from Seattle) were subsequently followed longitudinally. Original analysis: Amplification with reference gene primers provided the estimates of nucleated cell counts. Here immunoSEQ multiplex PCR was the method, and the copy in TCRdb shows in-frame clones only, minus some. Clonal size and the V and J genes are those of that table, whereas D and trimming came from the DNA. The sample holds roughly 410,000 clones, roughly 90% seen once.

The rearrangement uses TRBV24-1 and TRBJ2-2; possibly TRBD1 for D (6 bases). This clonotype originated in a woman between 35 and 50 years old with COVID-19, enrolled during active disease. Sequencing used peripheral blood. The chain's CDR3 is CATSNPESQGSGELFF. In DNA, the CDR3 is TGTGCCACCAGTAACCCGGAGAGCCAGGGGTCCGGGGAGCTGTTTTTT.